This T cell receptor (beta chain) derives from a study of response to subunit inactivated influenza vaccine. Overall study results and limits: It was suggested by the authors that few new T cells are recruited by each seasonal influenza vaccination.

The CDR3 is 15 amino acids. Trimming took 7 bases from V and 8 from J; bases not matched to a gene: 15. The germline CDR1 and CDR2 sequences are MNHNS and SASEGT. This clonotype has ten or more counts. As yet, its antigen is unknown. TCRdb ran MiXCR on the RT-PCR reads and lists one entry per CDR3 protein. The top ten hold approximately 10% of the sample, which has more than 700,000 distinct CDR3 sequences, 21% seen once. This chain connects TRBV6-1 to TRBJ1-2; 8 positions match TRBD1. This receptor was taken from a man aged 45-65 years who received an inactivated influenza vaccine. This specimen consisted of PBMCs from blood, obtained about 5 days after vaccination. This CDR3 reads CASTPQQGVIGGYTF. In DNA, the CDR3 is TGTGCCAGCACTCCACAACAGGGGGTTATCGGGGGCTACACCTTC.